A single sample is the source of the 30 T cell receptor beta chains below, sequenced in a study of glioma-infiltrating T cells after dendritic cell vaccination. The assay was immunoSEQ multiplex PCR, and TCRdb's table has in-frame clones only and misses some. The data show 95,000 to 110,000 clones, around 81% seen once. This material consisted of blood, taken before dendritic cell vaccination. The receptors here all came from a human donor with glioblastoma.

The rearrangement uses TRBV29-1 and TRBJ1-3; tentatively, D is TRBD1 (6 bases). The CDR3 covers 14 residues. Between the trimmed V and J ends, which lost 6 bases and 0 bases, there was a span of 12 bases. CDR1 and CDR2 from the germline V gene are SQVTM and ANQGSEA. This chain's CDR3 is CSVAQGFSGNTIYF. The CDR3 DNA is TGCAGCGTAGCACAGGGATTCTCTGGAAACACCATATATTTT.

The chain has TRBV6-5 and TRBJ1-2; D unclear. The CDR3 totals 13 residues. Germline loops: CDR1 MNHEY, CDR2 SVGAGI. V lost 6 bases, J lost 4 bases, and 12 bases lay in between. The chain's CDR3 is CASSLRGIYGYTF. In DNA, the CDR3 is TGTGCCAGCAGCCTCCGAGGGATCTATGGCTACACCTTC.

The V gene is TRBV27, the J gene TRBJ1-1; no clear D. Germline values: CDR1 MNHEY, CDR2 SMNVEV (reference sequence). V was shortened by 5 bases and J by 0 bases, with 10 bases between the two germline ends. This CDR3 is built from 14 residues. This chain's CDR3 is CASSPTHLNTEAFF. The CDR3 coding sequence is TGTGCCAGCAGTCCCACCCACTTGAACACTGAAGCTTTCTTT.

This chain connects TRBV5-1 to TRBJ2-7; possibly TRBD2 for D (6 bases). The CDR3 is 14 residues long. Trimming stripped 4 bases from V and 7 bases from J, with 18 bases between. Per the germline V gene, CDR1 is SGHRS and CDR2 is YFSETQ. CDR3 DNA sequence: TGCGCCAGCAGCAGATCCGGGGACTTTGGGGAGCAGTACTTC. This encodes CASSRSGDFGEQYF.

The chain combines TRBV6-4 with TRBJ1-1; perhaps TRBD1 as D (6 bases). The CDR3 covers 16 residues. The V end lost 2 bases, the J end lost 2 bases, and 15 bases lay between the germline ends. Germline values: CDR1 MRHNA, CDR2 SNTAGT. CDR3 amino acids: CASSDGSIGTNTEAFF. The CDR3 region has the DNA TGTGCCAGCAGTGACGGGAGTATAGGGACAAACACTGAAGCTTTCTTT.

The chain couples TRBV5-1 to TRBJ1-4; D call uncertain. V lost 2 bases, J lost 3 bases, and 8 bases lay in between. The CDR3 is made up of 14 amino acids. CDR1 and CDR2 from the germline V gene are SGHRS and YFSETQ. In DNA, the CDR3 is TGCGCCAGCAGCTTAGTTGGAGCTAATGAAAAACTGTTTTTT. Translating gives CASSLVGANEKLFF.

The chain combines TRBV19 with TRBJ2-3; no definite D call. V was shortened by 1 base and J by 6 bases, with 11 bases between the two germline ends. The CDR3 is made up of 14 amino acids. Germline CDR1 LNHDA, CDR2 SQIVND (reference sequence). CDR3 loop: CASSIGGAYDTQYF. Here the CDR3 DNA reads TGTGCCAGTAGTATAGGAGGCGCCTACGATACGCAGTATTTT.

In this sample, this clone turned up once. The V gene is TRBV29-1, the J gene TRBJ2-3; unclear D gene. V was trimmed by 1 base and J by 3 bases, leaving 8 bases between them. Germline V gene lookup returns CDR1 SQVTM and CDR2 ANQGSEA. The CDR3 has 13 residues. The CDR3 DNA is TGCAGCGTTGAAGCTCTCGAGACAGATACGCAGTATTTT. Translated, it gives CSVEALETDTQYF.

This clone has just one count. This rearrangement joins TRBV18 to TRBJ2-3, with D maybe TRBD2 (7 bases). Germline loops: CDR1 KGHSH, CDR2 LQKENI. This CDR3 spans 16 amino acids. Trimming stripped 4 bases from V and 1 base from J, with 15 bases between. As DNA, the CDR3 is TGTGCCAGCTCACGCGATAGGGGGGGTGGCACAGATACGCAGTATTTT. Its protein product is CASSRDRGGGTDTQYF.

This chain's CDR3 is CASSIFGRLSSGNTIYF. In nucleotides, the CDR3 is TGTGCCAGTAGTATATTTGGCAGACTGAGCTCTGGAAACACCATATATTTT. The chain joins TRBV19 to TRBJ1-3; D is undetermined. Germline V lookup: CDR1 LNHDA, CDR2 SQIVND (reference sequence). V was clipped by 2 bases and J by 0 bases, with 14 bases between them. This CDR3 has 17 residues.

The CDR3 DNA reads TGTGCCAGCTCAGCGCAATACAGGGAGAACACTGAAGCTTTCTTT. This gives the protein CASSAQYRENTEAFF. V is TRBV18 and J is TRBJ1-1; D is possibly TRBD1 (6 bases). This CDR3 comprises 15 residues. Germline lookup yields CDR1 KGHSH and CDR2 LQKENI. Trimming pared 5 bases from V and 1 base from J, leaving 14 bases between. Supplemented by reference TRBV18 and TRBJ1-1, the full variable domain reads NAGVMQNPRHLVRRRGQEARLRCSPMKGHSHVYWYRQLPEEGLKFMVYLQKENIIDESGMPKERFSAEFPKEGPSILRIQQVVRGDSAAYFCASSAQYRENTEAFFGQGTRLTVV.

V gene TRBV4-1 combines with J gene TRBJ2-7; 8 bases line up with TRBD1. Trimming at V came to 4 bases and at J to 2 bases, leaving 4 bases not matched to a gene. The CDR3 contains 14 residues. CDR1 MGHRA and CDR2 YSYEKL come from the germline V gene. CDR3 nucleotide sequence: TGCGCCAGCAGCCCGGGCAGGGGGCCCTACGAGCAGTACTTC. Translating it yields CASSPGRGPYEQYF.

The V and J genes are TRBV5-1 and TRBJ1-1; no definite D call. V gave up 5 bases and J gave up 1 base, with 12 bases separating them. The CDR3 has 14 residues. Germline loops: CDR1 SGHRS, CDR2 YFSETQ. The CDR3 region is CASSSTRGNTEAFF. The CDR3 coding sequence is TGCGCCAGCAGTTCGACGCGGGGGAACACTGAAGCTTTCTTT.

This rearrangement joins TRBV19 to TRBJ1-2; D is possibly TRBD1 (5 bases). Germline CDR1 reads LNHDA; CDR2 reads SQIVND (reference sequence). Trimming took 6 bases from V and 4 from J, leaving 12 bases between them. The CDR3 length is 13 residues. In DNA form, the CDR3 reads TGTGCCAGTAGCCCAGACAGATTCTATGGCTACACCTTC. Translation: CASSPDRFYGYTF.

As for this clone: An end of the junction does not agree with germline; a read error may underlie this. This same CDR3 is encoded by further DNA sequences in the sample. The chain combines TRBV5-4 with TRBJ1-2; D gene uncertain. CDR1 SGHNT and CDR2 YYREEE come from the germline V gene (reference sequence). This CDR3 has 14 residues. Here the CDR3 DNA reads TGCGCCAGCAGCTTGGAACAGAGCTTCTATGGCTACACCTTC. Translating gives CASSLEQSFYGYTF.

The V and J genes are TRBV25-1 and TRBJ2-5; 10 bases are a match to TRBD1. Germline assignment: CDR1 MGHDK and CDR2 SYGVNS. This CDR3 region has 18 residues. The J segment lost 2 bases and the V segment lost 2 bases, leaving 11 bases of the junction unmatched. The CDR3 reads CASSEPWTGGFEQETQYF. The CDR3, as DNA: TGTGCCAGCAGTGAACCCTGGACAGGGGGGTTTGAGCAAGAGACCCAGTACTTC. Together with reference TRBV25-1 and TRBJ2-5, the CDR3 gives the full variable domain: EADIYQTPRYLVIGTGKKITLECSQTMGHDKMYWYQQDPGMELHLIHYSYGVNSTEKGDLSSESTVSRIRTEHFPLTLESARPSHTSQYLCASSEPWTGGFEQETQYFGPGTRLLVL.

The V call is TRBV30, the J call TRBJ2-6; 11 bases line up with TRBD1. The CDR3 is 15 amino acids. Germline V gene lookup returns CDR1 GTSNPN and CDR2 SVGIG (reference sequence). V was clipped by 5 bases and J by 4 bases; unmatched bases: 4. The CDR3 sequence is CAWGQGAPGANVLTF. CDR3 bases: TGTGCCTGGGGACAGGGGGCGCCGGGGGCCAACGTCCTGACTTTC. Full variable domain (rest looked up from reference TRBV30 and TRBJ2-6): SQTIHQWPATLVQPVGSPLSLECTVEGTSNPNLYWYRQAAGRGLQLLFYSVGIGQISSEVPQNLSASRPQDRQFILSSKKLLLSDSGFYLCAWGQGAPGANVLTFGAGSRLTVL.

The chain links TRBV4-1 to TRBJ2-7; D is possibly TRBD2 (5 bases). The CDR3 is made up of 12 amino acids. Germline CDR1 and CDR2: MGHRA and YSYEKL. V lost 1 base to trimming and J lost 7 bases, with 8 bases between them. Here the CDR3 reads CASSQASGEQYF. The CDR3 DNA is TGCGCCAGCAGCCAAGCCTCGGGGGAGCAGTACTTC.

This chain connects TRBV6-4 to TRBJ2-5; the match to TRBD1 covers 9 bases. With 2 bases clipped from V and 2 bases from J, the junction kept 9 bases outside the gene matches. The CDR3 is 17 amino acids. Germline V CDR1 and CDR2: MRHNA, SNTAGT. The CDR3 DNA is TGTGCCAGCAGTGACACCCTGACAGGGGGACTACAAGAGACCCAGTACTTC. Translation: CASSDTLTGGLQETQYF.

The gene calls are TRBV29-1 and TRBJ2-2; the match to TRBD2 covers 9 bases. This CDR3 spans 14 amino acids. The ends lost 6 bases at V and 2 bases at J; junction bases unmatched: 4. Germline V gene data show CDR1 as SQVTM and CDR2 as ANQGSEA. CDR3 sequence (DNA): TGCAGCGTGGGGACTAGCACCAACACCGGGGAGCTGTTTTTT. It encodes CSVGTSTNTGELFF.

The chain couples TRBV18 to TRBJ1-2, with D uncertain. The CDR3 has 13 residues. The germline gives CDR1 KGHSH, CDR2 LQKENI. The V end was cut by 3 bases, the J end by 1 base, with 6 bases between. This chain's CDR3 is CASSPGVNYGYTF. The CDR3 nucleotides are TGTGCCAGCTCACCGGGAGTTAACTATGGCTACACCTTC.

The rearrangement links TRBV5-1 to TRBJ1-1; the match to TRBD1 covers 8 bases. Germline CDR1 is SGHRS and CDR2 is YFSETQ. After removal of 3 bases from V and 4 bases from J, the junction contained 5 bases not matched to a gene. The CDR3 is 14 residues long. DNA for the CDR3: TGCGCCAGCAGCTGGACAGGGTTGGGCACTGAAGCTTTCTTT. It translates to CASSWTGLGTEAFF.

The V and J genes are TRBV11-2 and TRBJ2-2; no clear D gene. CDR3 length: 12 amino acids. Trimming removed 1 base at V and 6 bases at J, with 3 bases between. The germline V gene encodes CDR1 SGHAT and CDR2 FQNNGV. The CDR3 DNA sequence: TGTGCCAGCAGCTTAGTAGCCGGGGAGCTGTTTTTT. Encoded protein: CASSLVAGELFF.

The rearrangement uses TRBV5-1 and TRBJ1-4; D unclear. The ends were cut back, 4 bases at V and 8 bases at J, with 18 bases in the middle. Germline CDR1 and CDR2: SGHRS and YFSETQ. This CDR3 has 15 amino acids. The CDR3 DNA follows: TGCGCCAGCAGCCCCCTTCCCGGGGAAGACGAAAAACTGTTTTTT. Translated, it gives CASSPLPGEDEKLFF. Full variable domain (remainder filled in from reference TRBV5-1 and TRBJ1-4): KAGVTQTPRYLIKTRGQQVTLSCSPISGHRSVSWYQQTPGQGLQFLFEYFSETQRNKGNFPGRFSGRQFSNSRSEMNVSTLELGDSALYLCASSPLPGEDEKLFFGSGTQLSVL.

This chain links TRBV7-9 with TRBJ2-7; the D gene is possibly TRBD1 (5 bases). The CDR3 extends over 14 amino acids. Deletions cut 1 base from V and 3 bases from J, with 10 bases between. Per the germline V gene, CDR1 is SEHNR and CDR2 is FQNEAQ (reference sequence). In nucleotides, the CDR3 is TGTGCCAGCAGCTTAGATCCAGGGATCTACGAGCAGTACTTC. It is translated as CASSLDPGIYEQYF. Supplemented by reference TRBV7-9 and TRBJ2-7, the full variable domain reads DTGVSQNPRHKITKRGQNVTFRCDPISEHNRLYWYRQTLGQGPEFLTYFQNEAQLEKSRLLSDRFSAERPKGSFSTLEIQRTEQGDSAMYLCASSLDPGIYEQYFGPGTRLTVT.

A single count supports this clone. V is TRBV5-1 and J is TRBJ2-3, with 8 bases fitting TRBD1. With 4 bases clipped from V and 5 bases from J, the junction kept 6 bases outside the gene matches. Germline V lookup: CDR1 SGHRS, CDR2 YFSETQ. CDR3 length equals 14 residues. CDR3 sequence (DNA): TGCGCCAGCAGCGGATGGACAGGGCTAGATACGCAGTATTTT. This gives the protein CASSGWTGLDTQYF.

This clone was found a few times. The chain uses TRBV4-3 and TRBJ1-6; 7 positions match TRBD1. CDR1 and CDR2 (germline): LGHNA, YSLEER. The ends lost 4 bases at V and 5 bases at J; junction bases unmatched: 5. The CDR3 is 15 amino acids. This CDR3 is CASSRGTANNSPLHF. The CDR3 coding sequence is TGCGCCAGCAGCCGAGGGACAGCTAATAATTCACCCCTCCACTTT.

The chain has TRBV6-5 and TRBJ1-5; D is perhaps TRBD1 (6 bases). Germline CDR1 and CDR2: MNHEY and SVGAGI. This CDR3 contains 15 residues. V was shortened by 0 bases and J by 6 bases, with 12 bases between the two germline ends. DNA for the CDR3: TGTGCCAGCAGTTACTCGAGGGGGAGAGGTCAGCCCCAGCATTTT. Its translation: CASSYSRGRGQPQHF.

The V gene is TRBV7-2, the J gene TRBJ2-6; weak D call: TRBD1 (5 bases). The CDR3 contains 15 residues. CDR1 and CDR2 (germline): SGHTA, FQGNSA. V was trimmed by 5 bases and J by 1 base, leaving 9 bases between them. The CDR3 protein is CASSPRVSGANVLTF. Here the CDR3 DNA reads TGTGCCAGCAGCCCCAGGGTTTCTGGGGCCAACGTCCTGACTTTC.

The gene calls are TRBV18 and TRBJ1-2; 9 nucleotides align to TRBD1. This CDR3 is 18 amino acids long. The V segment lost 3 bases and the J segment 1 base; nucleotides outside the gene matches: 12. CDR1 is KGHSH, CDR2 LQKENI, per germline. The CDR3 coding sequence is TGTGCCAGCTCACCGACCAAGGGACAGGGTCTTTTTAACTATGGCTACACCTTC. As protein: CASSPTKGQGLFNYGYTF.